One T cell receptor (beta chain) is described in this entry. Its antigen remains unidentified. Qualities for individual bases were not recorded, and no much larger clone is one base off. TCRbeta CDR3 regions were amplified from genomic DNA using the immunoSEQ Assay, a bias-controlled multiplex PCR. Under the source paper's analysis protocol: The number of nucleated cells in each sample was estimated by amplification of reference gene primers within the assay. To quantify the absolute abundance of each unique TCRbeta CDR3 rearrangement, sequence reads were collapsed and filtered. For each sample, productive Simpson clonality was calculated as the square root of Simpson's diversity index across productive rearrangements. This immuneACCESS table, as held by TCRdb, lists in-frame sequences with V and J called but not all clones. Of the missing ones, under half trace to an unresolved V gene in checked studies; the others have no known cause. D and trimming come from the DNA, and the V and J calls and clone size come from that table. Recorded for this sample are approximately 400,000 clones; 80% to 95% of them occurred a single time. Together, the top ten hold roughly 0.86% of the sample.

The data belong to a study of blood T cell repertoires in COVID-19 (dated by TCRdb to between 2020 and 2021). Some background on the complete study: Samples from collaborators originated in the United States, Italy and Spain and spanned both the acute and convalescent phases of COVID-19. Where available, HLA class I and class II types were obtained from metadata supplied by the sample provider rather than from assay-based typing. The repertoires were released in a freely available public database meant as a resource for research on the immune response to SARS-CoV-2. The samples were drawn from two sources: the first 160 participants of the ongoing ImmuneRACE study, and 950 to 1,500 subjects contributed by 6 global collaborators. Subjects who had been exposed to COVID-19, were actively infected with it, or had recovered from it provided the deeply sampled blood TCRbeta repertoires that made up the dataset. The material from the prospective study consisted of cDNA or gDNA derived from T cells, B-cell-depleted T cells, or PBMCs. Nearly every sample came with metadata listing a de-identified subject ID, COVID-19 status, age in years and sex. The investigation overall reported the following: How much clinical and demographic metadata was included differed by source and by participant, and the metadata was provided uncurated.

In the prospective study, participants were roughly 18 to 89 years old, resided in fewer than 25 geographic areas of the United States, and were enrolled through a virtual design. Cohort assignment in the prospective study relied on participant-reported clinical history from a screening survey and a study questionnaire. A participant counted as exposed if, within 2 weeks of entering the study, that participant had been in contact with someone who had a PCR-confirmed or clinician-diagnosed COVID-19 case. In the prospective study, mobile phlebotomists collected whole blood, serum and a nasopharyngeal or oropharyngeal swab from each participant. Prospective study participants could optionally give additional blood draws and questionnaires over an approximately two-month period. Prospective study blood samples were shipped either frozen or at room temperature before DNA extraction. Reading from cysteine to phenylalanine, the CDR3 counts 18 amino acids. Only the CDR3 region is kept as DNA, spanning 54 bases read in frame from base 1. After removal of 0 bases from V and 7 bases from J, the junction retains 13 bases not matched to a gene. The germline V gene yields SGHRS for CDR1 and YFSETQ for CDR2.

This chain is built from TRBV5-1 and TRBJ1-2; TRBD1 matches 12 bases in the middle. This TCR came from a woman in her 40s who had been exposed to COVID-19. Sequencing was performed on PBMCs or T cells enriched from blood (not recorded which). The CDR3 region reads CASSLAGTGGTMLFGYTF. The nucleotide sequence is given as TGCGCCAGCAGCTTGGCCGGGACAGGGGGCACTATGTTGTTTGGCTACACCTTC.